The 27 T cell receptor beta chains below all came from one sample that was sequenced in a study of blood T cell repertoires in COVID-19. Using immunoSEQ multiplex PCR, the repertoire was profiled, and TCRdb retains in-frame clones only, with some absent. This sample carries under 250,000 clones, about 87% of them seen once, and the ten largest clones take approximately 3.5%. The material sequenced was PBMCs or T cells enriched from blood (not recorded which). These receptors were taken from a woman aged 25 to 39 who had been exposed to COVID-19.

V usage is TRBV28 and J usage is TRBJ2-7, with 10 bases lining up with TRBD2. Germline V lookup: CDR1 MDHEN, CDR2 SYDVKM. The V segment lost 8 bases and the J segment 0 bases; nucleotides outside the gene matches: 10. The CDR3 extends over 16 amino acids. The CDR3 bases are TGTGCCAGCCTTACTCGGGGACTAGCGAGCTCCTACGAGCAGTACTTC. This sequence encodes CASLTRGLASSYEQYF.

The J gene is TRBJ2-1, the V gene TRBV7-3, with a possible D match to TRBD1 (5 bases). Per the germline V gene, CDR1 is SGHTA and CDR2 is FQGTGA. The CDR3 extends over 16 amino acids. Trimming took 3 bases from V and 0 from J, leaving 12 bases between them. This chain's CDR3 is CASSLGLQSSYNEQFF. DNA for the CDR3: TGTGCCAGCAGCTTGGGGCTTCAATCCTCCTACAATGAGCAGTTCTTC.

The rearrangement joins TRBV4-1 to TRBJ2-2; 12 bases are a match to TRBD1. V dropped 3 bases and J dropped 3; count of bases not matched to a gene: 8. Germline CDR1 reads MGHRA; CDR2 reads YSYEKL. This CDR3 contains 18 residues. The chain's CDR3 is CASSHGTGGAPDTGELFF. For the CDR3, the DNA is TGCGCCAGCAGCCACGGGACAGGGGGCGCCCCCGACACCGGGGAGCTGTTTTTT.

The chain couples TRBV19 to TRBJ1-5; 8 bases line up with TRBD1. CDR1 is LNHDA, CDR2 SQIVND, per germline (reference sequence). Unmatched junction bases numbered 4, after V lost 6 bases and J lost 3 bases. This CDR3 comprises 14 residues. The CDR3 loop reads CASSPDRVNQPQHF. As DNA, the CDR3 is TGTGCCAGTAGCCCGGACAGGGTCAATCAGCCCCAGCATTTT.

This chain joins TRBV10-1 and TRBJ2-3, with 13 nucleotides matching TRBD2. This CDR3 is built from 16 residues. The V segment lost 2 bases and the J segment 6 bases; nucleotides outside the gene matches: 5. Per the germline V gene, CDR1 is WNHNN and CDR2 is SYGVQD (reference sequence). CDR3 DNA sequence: TGCGCCAGCAGTGAGACTAGCGGGGGGGAGATCGATACGCAGTATTTT. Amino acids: CASSETSGGEIDTQYF.

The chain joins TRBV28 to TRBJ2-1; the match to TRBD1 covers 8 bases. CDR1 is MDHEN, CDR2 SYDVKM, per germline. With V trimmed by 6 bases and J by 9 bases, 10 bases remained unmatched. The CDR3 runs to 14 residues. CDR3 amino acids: CASSRTGILGEQFF. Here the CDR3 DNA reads TGTGCCAGCAGCCGGACAGGGATTTTGGGTGAGCAGTTCTTC. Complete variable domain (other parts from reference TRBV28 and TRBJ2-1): DVKVTQSSRYLVKRTGEKVFLECVQDMDHENMFWYRQDPGLGLRLIYFSYDVKMKEKGDIPEGYSVSREKKERFSLILESASTNQTSMYLCASSRTGILGEQFFGPGTRLTVL.

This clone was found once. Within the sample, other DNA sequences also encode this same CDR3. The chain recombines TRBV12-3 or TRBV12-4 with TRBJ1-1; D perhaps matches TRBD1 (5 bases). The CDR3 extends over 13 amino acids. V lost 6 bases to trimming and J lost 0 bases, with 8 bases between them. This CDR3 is CASRATVNTEAFF. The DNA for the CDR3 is TGTGCCAGCAGAGCGACAGTGAACACTGAAGCTTTCTTT.

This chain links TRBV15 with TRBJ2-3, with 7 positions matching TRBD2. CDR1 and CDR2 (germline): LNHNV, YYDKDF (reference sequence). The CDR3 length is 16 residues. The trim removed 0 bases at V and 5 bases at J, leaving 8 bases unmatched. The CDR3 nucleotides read TGTGCCACCAGCAGAGATCTTGGCGGGAGAGGAGATACGCAGTATTTT. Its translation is CATSRDLGGRGDTQYF.

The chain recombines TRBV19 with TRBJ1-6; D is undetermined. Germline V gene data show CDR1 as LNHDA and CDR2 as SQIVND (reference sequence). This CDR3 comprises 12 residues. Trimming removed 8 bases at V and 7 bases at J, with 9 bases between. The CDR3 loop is CASGHVNSPLHF. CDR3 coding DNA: TGTGCCAGTGGGCATGTGAATTCACCCCTCCACTTT.

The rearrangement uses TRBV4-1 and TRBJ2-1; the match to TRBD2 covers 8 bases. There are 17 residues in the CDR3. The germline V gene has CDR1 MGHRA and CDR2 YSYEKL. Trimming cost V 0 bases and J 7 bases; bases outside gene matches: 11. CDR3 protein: CASSQESGAGGVNEQFF. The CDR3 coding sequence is TGCGCCAGCAGCCAAGAATCGGGGGCGGGAGGCGTGAATGAGCAGTTCTTC.

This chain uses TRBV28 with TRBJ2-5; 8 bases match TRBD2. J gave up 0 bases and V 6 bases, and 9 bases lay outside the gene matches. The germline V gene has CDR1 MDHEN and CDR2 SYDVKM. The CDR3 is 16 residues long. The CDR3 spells CASSPSLAEYQETQYF. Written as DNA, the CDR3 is TGTGCCAGCAGCCCCTCACTAGCGGAGTACCAAGAGACCCAGTACTTC.

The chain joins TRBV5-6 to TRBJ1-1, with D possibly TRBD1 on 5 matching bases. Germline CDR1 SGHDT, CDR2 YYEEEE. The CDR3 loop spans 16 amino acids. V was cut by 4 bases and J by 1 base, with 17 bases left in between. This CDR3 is CASSPDLDTTNTEAFF. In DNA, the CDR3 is TGTGCCAGCAGCCCAGACTTGGACACCACGAACACTGAAGCTTTCTTT.

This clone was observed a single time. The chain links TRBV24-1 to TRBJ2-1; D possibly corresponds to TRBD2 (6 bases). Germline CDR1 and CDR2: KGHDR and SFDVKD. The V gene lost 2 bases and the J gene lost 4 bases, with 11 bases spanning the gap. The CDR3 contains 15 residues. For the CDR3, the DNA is TGTGCCACCAGTGATTCGATAGCGGAATACAATGAGCAGTTCTTC. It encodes CATSDSIAEYNEQFF.

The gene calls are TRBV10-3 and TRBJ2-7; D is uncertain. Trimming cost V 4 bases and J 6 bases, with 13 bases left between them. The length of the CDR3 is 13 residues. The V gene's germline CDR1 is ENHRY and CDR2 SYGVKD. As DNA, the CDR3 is TGTGCCATCAGTGGCCCCAAGTCGGGCGAGCAGTACTTC. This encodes CAISGPKSGEQYF.

The CDR3 loop reads CASSQDYSASAVVSFGELFF. CDR3 DNA: TGTGCCAGCAGCCAAGATTATTCCGCTAGCGCCGTTGTTTCATTTGGGGAGCTGTTTTTT. The chain combines TRBV4-2 with TRBJ2-2; weak D call: TRBD2 (6 bases). The CDR3 spans 20 residues. Germline V CDR1 and CDR2: LGHNA, YNFKEQ. Trimming took 0 bases from V and 8 from J, leaving 28 bases between them.

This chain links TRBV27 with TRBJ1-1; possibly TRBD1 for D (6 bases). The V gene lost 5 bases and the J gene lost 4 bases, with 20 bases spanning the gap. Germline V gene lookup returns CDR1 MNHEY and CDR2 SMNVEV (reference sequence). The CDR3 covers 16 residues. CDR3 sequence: CASSPSLSQGFTEAFF. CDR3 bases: TGTGCCAGCAGTCCCTCCCTCTCTCAGGGGTTCACTGAAGCTTTCTTT.

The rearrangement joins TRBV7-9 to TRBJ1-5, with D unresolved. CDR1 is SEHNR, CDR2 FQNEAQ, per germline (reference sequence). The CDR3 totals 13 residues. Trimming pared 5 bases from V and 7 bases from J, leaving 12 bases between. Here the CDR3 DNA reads TGTGCCAGCAGCACAATCCGGGGACAGCCCCAGCATTTT. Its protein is CASSTIRGQPQHF.

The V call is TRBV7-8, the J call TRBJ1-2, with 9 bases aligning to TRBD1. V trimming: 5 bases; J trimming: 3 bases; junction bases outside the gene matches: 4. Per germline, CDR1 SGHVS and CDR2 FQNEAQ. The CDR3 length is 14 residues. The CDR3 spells CASSLTGGYYGYTF. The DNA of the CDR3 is TGTGCCAGCAGCCTCACAGGGGGCTACTATGGCTACACCTTC.

The CDR3 reads CASSQDQIPGAEAFF. The CDR3, as DNA: TGTGCCAGCAGCCAAGACCAGATTCCAGGCGCTGAAGCTTTCTTT. This chain links TRBV4-2 with TRBJ1-1; D ambiguous. The CDR3 covers 15 residues. Per the germline V gene, CDR1 is LGHNA and CDR2 is YNFKEQ. V lost 0 bases, J lost 6 bases, and 14 bases lay in between.

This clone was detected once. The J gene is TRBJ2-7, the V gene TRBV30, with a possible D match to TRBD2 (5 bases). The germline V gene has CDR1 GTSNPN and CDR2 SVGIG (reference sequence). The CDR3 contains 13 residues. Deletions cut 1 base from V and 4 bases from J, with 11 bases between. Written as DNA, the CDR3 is TGTGCCTGGAGTGGGTTCGGGAAGTACGAGCAGTACTTC. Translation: CAWSGFGKYEQYF.

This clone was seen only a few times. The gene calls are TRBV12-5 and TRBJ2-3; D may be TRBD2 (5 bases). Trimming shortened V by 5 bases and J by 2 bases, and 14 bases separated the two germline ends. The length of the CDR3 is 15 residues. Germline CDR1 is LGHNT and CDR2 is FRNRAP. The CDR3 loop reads CASGNPEVVTDTQYF. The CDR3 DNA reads TGTGCTAGTGGTAACCCGGAGGTTGTCACAGATACGCAGTATTTT.

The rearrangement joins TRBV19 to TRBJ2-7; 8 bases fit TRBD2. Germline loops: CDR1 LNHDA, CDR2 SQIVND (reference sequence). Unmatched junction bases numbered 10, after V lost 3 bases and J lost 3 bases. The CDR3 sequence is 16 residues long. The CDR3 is CASSIGVAGTIYEQYF. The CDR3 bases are TGTGCCAGTAGTATTGGGGTAGCGGGAACGATCTACGAGCAGTACTTC.

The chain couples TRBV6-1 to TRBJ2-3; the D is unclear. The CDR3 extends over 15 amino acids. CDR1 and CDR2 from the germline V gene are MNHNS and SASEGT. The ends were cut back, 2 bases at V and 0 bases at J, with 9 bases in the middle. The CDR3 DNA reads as TGTGCCAGCAGTGAAACTCAGGAAAGCACAGATACGCAGTATTTT. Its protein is CASSETQESTDTQYF.

In DNA form, the CDR3 reads TGTGCCAGCAGCCCCTCGGGGATAGGTAACATTCAGTACTTC. It codes for CASSPSGIGNIQYF. V and J are TRBV11-3 and TRBJ2-4, with D possibly matching TRBD2 (5 bases). Germline CDR1 SGHNT, CDR2 YENEEA. The CDR3 is 14 amino acids. Trimming shortened V by 5 bases and J by 7 bases, and 15 bases separated the two germline ends.

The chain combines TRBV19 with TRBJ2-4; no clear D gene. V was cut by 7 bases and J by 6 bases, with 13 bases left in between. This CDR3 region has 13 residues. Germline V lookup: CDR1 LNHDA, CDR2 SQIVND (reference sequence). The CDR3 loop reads CASNQRARNIQYF. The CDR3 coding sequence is TGTGCCAGTAACCAGCGAGCGAGAAACATTCAGTACTTC. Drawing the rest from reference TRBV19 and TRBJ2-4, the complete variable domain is DGGITQSPKYLFRKEGQNVTLSCEQNLNHDAMYWYRQDPGQGLRLIYYSQIVNDFQKGDIAEGYSVSREKKESFPLTVTSAQKNPTAFYLCASNQRARNIQYFGAGTRLSVL.

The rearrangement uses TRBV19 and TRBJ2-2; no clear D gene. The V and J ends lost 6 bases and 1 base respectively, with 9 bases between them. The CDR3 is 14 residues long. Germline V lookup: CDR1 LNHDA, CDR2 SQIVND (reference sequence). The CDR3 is CASRVARNTGELFF. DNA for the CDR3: TGTGCCAGTAGAGTAGCACGGAACACCGGGGAGCTGTTTTTT.

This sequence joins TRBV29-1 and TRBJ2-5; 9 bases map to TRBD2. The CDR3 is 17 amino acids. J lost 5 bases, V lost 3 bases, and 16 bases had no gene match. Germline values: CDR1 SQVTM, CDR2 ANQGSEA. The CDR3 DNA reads TGCAGCGTTGACAATATAGAGCGGGAGGAGGTGTGGGAGACCCAGTACTTC. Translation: CSVDNIEREEVWETQYF.